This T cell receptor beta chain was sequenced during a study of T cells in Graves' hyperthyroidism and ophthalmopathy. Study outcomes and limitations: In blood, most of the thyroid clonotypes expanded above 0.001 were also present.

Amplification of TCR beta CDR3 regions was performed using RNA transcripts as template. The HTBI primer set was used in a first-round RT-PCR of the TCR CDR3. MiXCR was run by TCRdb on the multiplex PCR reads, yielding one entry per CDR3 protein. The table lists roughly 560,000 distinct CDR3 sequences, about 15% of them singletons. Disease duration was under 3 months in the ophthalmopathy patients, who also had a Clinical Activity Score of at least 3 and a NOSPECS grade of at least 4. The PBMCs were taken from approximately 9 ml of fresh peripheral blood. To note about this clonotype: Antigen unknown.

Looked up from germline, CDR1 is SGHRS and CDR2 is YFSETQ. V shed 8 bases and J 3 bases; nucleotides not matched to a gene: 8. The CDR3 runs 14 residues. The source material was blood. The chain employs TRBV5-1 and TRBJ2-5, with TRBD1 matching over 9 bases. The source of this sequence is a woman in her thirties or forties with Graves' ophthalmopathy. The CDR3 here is CASCLGQGKETQYF. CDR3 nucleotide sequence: TGCGCCAGTTGTCTGGGACAGGGTAAAGAGACCCAGTACTTC.